Each of the 14 T cell receptor beta chains below was sequenced from the same sample in a study of CD8 T cells in Susac syndrome. Random-hexamer reverse transcription was applied to about 0.45 to 1 ug RNA. TCRdb reanalysed the immunoSEQ multiplex PCR reads using MiXCR and keeps one entry per CDR3 protein. The sample contains 80,000 or so distinct CDR3 sequences, just under 95% of which appear only once. Sequencing input: CD8+ T cells from PBMCs. The source is a human donor in good health.

This clonotype was seen just once. The J gene is TRBJ2-6, the V gene TRBV6-5, with no clear D. The germline V gene has CDR1 MNHEY and CDR2 SVGAGI. V was cut by 2 bases and J by 0 bases, with 14 bases left in between. The length of the CDR3 is 18 residues. CDR3 in DNA: TGTGCCAGCAGTTACGGTCCGACATCGATCTCTGGGGCCAACGTCCTGACTTTC. This gives the protein CASSYGPTSISGANVLTF.

The V and J genes are TRBV13 and TRBJ1-4, with D uncertain. Trimming removed 6 bases at V and 6 bases at J, with 20 bases between. CDR1 and CDR2 (germline): PRHDT, FYEKMQ (reference sequence). CDR3 length: 16 amino acids. CDR3 sequence: CASSSKEAGRDEKLFF. DNA of the CDR3: TGTGCCAGCAGTTCTAAGGAGGCAGGCCGGGATGAAAAACTGTTTTTT.

This rearrangement joins TRBV27 to TRBJ2-3; possible D gene TRBD2, 5 bases. Germline V gene lookup returns CDR1 MNHEY and CDR2 SMNVEV (reference sequence). This CDR3 has 13 residues. Trimming took off 6 bases at V and 4 bases at J, with 11 bases between the two ends. The CDR3 DNA is TGTGCCAGCAGACGGGATCACCCAGATACGCAGTATTTT. Its protein product is CASRRDHPDTQYF.

This chain uses TRBV2 with TRBJ1-6; D not certain. The CDR3 runs to 14 residues. The V end was cut by 7 bases, the J end by 8 bases, with 15 bases between. Germline CDR1 is SNHLY and CDR2 is FYNNEI. The CDR3 DNA reads TGTGCCAGCACCCTTGCGGGTAGACATTCACCCCTCCACTTT. Residues: CASTLAGRHSPLHF.

The V call is TRBV4-3, the J call TRBJ2-1; either TRBD1 or TRBD2 may fit D (5 bases each). The CDR3 length is 15 residues. CDR1 LGHNA and CDR2 YSLEER come from the germline V gene. V lost 2 bases and J 6 bases, leaving 14 bases between the germline ends. In nucleotides, the CDR3 is TGCGCCAGCAGCCAACTAGAGGGGCCAGCCAATGAGCAGTTCTTC. Residues: CASSQLEGPANEQFF.

The chain has TRBV6-5 and TRBJ1-2; the D gene is possibly TRBD1 (6 bases). The CDR3 covers 13 residues. The V end lost 5 bases, the J end lost 8 bases, and 15 bases lay between the germline ends. The germline gives CDR1 MNHEY, CDR2 SVGAGI. The CDR3 loop is CASSPQGGSGYTF. Written as DNA, the CDR3 is TGTGCCAGCAGTCCGCAAGGGGGAAGCGGCTACACCTTC.

V gene TRBV15 combines with J gene TRBJ2-3, with TRBD2 identical over 7 bases. The CDR3 sequence is 14 residues long. J lost 4 bases, V lost 0 bases, and 1 base had no gene match. Germline V gives CDR1 LNHNV, CDR2 YYDKDF (reference sequence). CDR3 protein: CATSRDRGADTQYF. DNA for the CDR3: TGTGCCACCAGCAGAGACCGGGGGGCAGATACGCAGTATTTT.

The V and J genes are TRBV28 and TRBJ2-5; possibly TRBD1 or TRBD2 for D (5 bases each). Germline values: CDR1 MDHEN, CDR2 SYDVKM. Trimming removed 8 bases at V and 2 bases at J, with 18 bases between. The CDR3 has 15 amino acids. The CDR3 spells CASREGSLLQETQYF. CDR3 coding DNA: TGTGCCAGCCGTGAGGGGAGCCTTTTGCAAGAGACCCAGTACTTC.

This chain links TRBV7-3 with TRBJ2-3, with TRBD1 matching 7 bases. Germline loops: CDR1 SGHTA, CDR2 FQGTGA. This CDR3 region has 13 residues. The V and J ends lost 6 bases and 6 bases, in that order; junction bases with no gene match: 6. CDR3 amino acids: CASSPTGDDTQYF. DNA of the CDR3: TGTGCCAGCAGTCCAACAGGGGACGATACGCAGTATTTT. The whole variable domain, filled in from reference TRBV7-3 and TRBJ2-3, reads GAGVSQTPSNKVTEKGKYVELRCDPISGHTALYWYRQSLGQGPEFLIYFQGTGAADDSGLPNDRFFAVRPEGSVSTLKIQRTERGDSAVYLCASSPTGDDTQYFGPGTRLTVL.

The chain recombines TRBV5-1 with TRBJ2-7; D tentatively fits TRBD1 or TRBD2 (6 bases each). V gave up 5 bases and J gave up 3 bases, with 12 bases separating them. The CDR3 is made up of 13 amino acids. Germline V gene sequence: CDR1 SGHRS, CDR2 YFSETQ. The CDR3 region is CASSLGGDYEQYV. Written as DNA, the CDR3 is TGCGCCAGCAGTCTGGGGGGCGACTACGAGCAGTACGTC.

The chain employs TRBV6-2 or TRBV6-3 and TRBJ1-2, with TRBD1 as a possible D gene (6 bases). This CDR3 contains 12 residues. V gave up 8 bases and J gave up 5 bases, with 12 bases separating them. Germline CDR1 reads MNHEY; CDR2 reads SVGEGT. The CDR3 sequence is CASEDRFYGYTF. In DNA, the CDR3 is TGTGCCAGCGAAGACAGGTTTTATGGCTACACCTTC.

This chain links TRBV24-1 with TRBJ2-2; TRBD2 aligns across 10 bases. Germline CDR1 KGHDR, CDR2 SFDVKD. Germline trimming cut 0 bases from V and 7 bases from J; bases unmatched to any gene: 7. This CDR3 contains 17 residues. CDR3 bases: TGTGCCACCAGTGATTTGAGGGCTAGCGGGAGAGGCGGGGAGCTGTTTTTT. Protein product: CATSDLRASGRGGELFF.

In its sample, this clonotype was seen once. The chain has TRBV5-1 and TRBJ2-1; no firm D call. The ends were cut back, 1 base at V and 9 bases at J, with 8 bases in the middle. The CDR3 has 12 residues. The V gene's germline CDR1 is SGHRS and CDR2 YFSETQ. The CDR3 DNA reads TGCGCCAGCAGCTTGAGGCGCATTGAGCAGTTCTTC. It codes for CASSLRRIEQFF.

The J gene is TRBJ2-7, the V gene TRBV2; no firm D call. In germline, CDR1 is SNHLY, CDR2 FYNNEI. The V and J ends lost 7 bases and 2 bases respectively, with 3 bases between them. The CDR3 has 10 residues. The CDR3 bases are TGTGCCAGCACCACCTACGAGCAGTACGTC. Protein sequence: CASTTYEQYV.